A selection of T cell receptor beta chains follows, all from one sample in a study of blood T cell repertoires in COVID-19. Here immunoSEQ multiplex PCR was the method, and the copy in TCRdb shows in-frame clones only, minus some. The profile covers 390,000 or so clones, with 86% appearing a single time and more than 1.4% taken by the ten largest. The sequencing sample was made of peripheral blood. The receptors stem from a woman in her twenties or thirties with active or convalescent COVID-19. Both conserved end residues are part of each CDR3. Each record gives: D gene, J gene, V gene, clone size, CDR3 DNA, CDR3 protein. D genes are given only for firm matches. The size entry is marked missing in some rows and otherwise reads once, few, many or a size class.

.,TRBJ2-7,TRBV5-6,.,TGTGCCAGCAGCCGAGACAGAGGCGAGCAGTACTTC,CASSRDRGEQYF
.,TRBJ2-1,TRBV5-4,.,TGTGCCAGCAGCTTCCAGGACGGGAGTTTAGAGCAGTTCTTC,CASSFQDGSLEQFF
.,TRBJ1-6,TRBV9,.,TGTGCCAGCAGCGTAGGGTACGGTATCTCACCCCTCCACTTT,CASSVGYGISPLHF
.,TRBJ1-2,TRBV11-2,.,TGTGCCAGCAGCTTAGTTGGAGGGTTGGTCTATGGCTACACCTTC,CASSLVGGLVYGYTF
.,TRBJ1-2,TRBV6-5,.,TGTGCCAGCAGTTACTCGTGGGGGGACTACACCTTC,CASSYSWGDYTF
.,TRBJ1-6,TRBV6-5,.,TGTGCCAGCAGTTCAGGGTTAGGATCACCCCTCCACTTT,CASSSGLGSPLHF
TRBD1,TRBJ1-3,TRBV19,.,TGTGCCAGTAGCGACCGGGACAGGGCTGGAAACACCATATATTTT,CASSDRDRAGNTIYF
.,TRBJ1-2,TRBV6-1,.,TGTGCCAGCAGTGACCCCCCACTTTCGGACTTTGATGGCTACACCTTC,CASSDPPLSDFDGYTF
TRBD1,TRBJ2-3,TRBV6-1,.,TGTGCCAGCAGTGAAGGAAGGACAGGTGCAGATACGCAGTATTTT,CASSEGRTGADTQYF
TRBD1,TRBJ1-2,TRBV4-1,.,TGCGCCAGCAGCCAGACAGGGGACTATGGCTACACCTTC,CASSQTGDYGYTF
.,TRBJ2-5,TRBV6-2/TRBV6-3,.,TGTGCCAGCAGTTACTCTACGGACTATTGGGATGGCGGGACCCAGTACTTC,CASSYSTDYWDGGTQYF
.,TRBJ1-2,TRBV12-3/TRBV12-4,.,TGTGCCAGCAGTAAACAGGGTCCCGGCGGCTACACCTTC,CASSKQGPGGYTF
.,TRBJ1-4,TRBV6-5,once,TGTGCCAGCAGTTCGACAGATACTAATGAAAAACTGTTTTTT,CASSSTDTNEKLFF
.,TRBJ2-5,TRBV14,.,TGTGCCAGCAGCCAAGGGGGCGGAGAGACCCAGTACTTC,CASSQGGGETQYF
TRBD1,TRBJ2-5,TRBV5-8,once,TGTGCCAGCAGCTTTCGAATAACAGGGGGCGACGAGACCCAGTACTTC,CASSFRITGGDETQYF
TRBD1,TRBJ2-1,TRBV27,once,TGTGCCAGCAGTTTAGTCGACAGGGTCGATGAGCAGTTCTTC,CASSLVDRVDEQFF
.,TRBJ2-7,TRBV5-4,.,TGTGCCAGCAGCTTGCGGGACAAGTACGAGCAGTACTTC,CASSLRDKYEQYF
.,TRBJ2-2,TRBV27,.,TGTGCCAGCAGTTTGGTGGGGGCTGCCGGGGAGCTGTTTTTT,CASSLVGAAGELFF
.,TRBJ1-2,TRBV20-1,.,TGCAGTGCTAGTAAACAGGACTATGGCTACACCTTC,CSASKQDYGYTF
TRBD2,TRBJ2-1,TRBV4-1,.,TGCGCCAGCAGCCAAGAGTCCCAGCGGGGGCACAATGAGCAGTTCTTC,CASSQESQRGHNEQFF
TRBD1,TRBJ2-1,TRBV23-1,.,TGCGCCAGCAACGGACAGGGCTACAATGAGCAGTTCTTC,CASNGQGYNEQFF
.,TRBJ2-3,TRBV5-6,.,TGTGCCAGCAGCTTGGGAGCGGGTTCGACAGATACGCAGTATTTT,CASSLGAGSTDTQYF
TRBD1,TRBJ1-5,TRBV19,.,TGTGCCAGTAGTTTACCGGGACAGGTTACCAATCAGCCCCAGCATTTT,CASSLPGQVTNQPQHF
TRBD2,TRBJ2-3,TRBV29-1,.,TGCAGCGGCCTAGCGGGGAGGATGGATACGCAGTATTTT,CSGLAGRMDTQYF
.,TRBJ2-5,TRBV12-3/TRBV12-4,.,TGTGCCAGCAGTTTAATCAGGGGTGAGACCCAGTACTTC,CASSLIRGETQYF
TRBD2,TRBJ2-5,TRBV5-4,.,TGTGCCAGCAGCGGCCGAGCGGGGATGGGAGAGACCCAGTACTTC,CASSGRAGMGETQYF
TRBD1,TRBJ2-7,TRBV11-2,.,TGTGCCAGCAGCTCCACGGACAGGGTGCCCTACGAGCAGTACTTC,CASSSTDRVPYEQYF
.,TRBJ2-7,TRBV5-1,.,TGCGCCAGCAGCTTGAGGGGCGAGCAGTACTTC,CASSLRGEQYF